The rows below give T cell receptor beta chains drawn from one sample of a study of CD8 T cells in Susac syndrome. TCRdb passed the immunoSEQ multiplex PCR reads through MiXCR, listing each CDR3 protein once. This sample has about 180,000 distinct CDR3 sequences, with roughly 95% found just once. The specimen was CD8+ T cells from PBMCs. The source is a human donor with multiple sclerosis. The CDR3 runs from the conserved cysteine through the conserved F or W. D genes are given only for firm matches. Clone size is not always given. Where it is, it says once, few, many or a class for expanded clones.

>-|TRBV2|TRBD1|TRBJ1-2
TGTGCCAGCGGGGGACAGGGGGTCGCTGGCTACACCTTC
CASGGQGVAGYTF
>-|TRBV20-1|-|TRBJ1-5
TGCAGTGCGACCGGGACCTTTAATCAGCCCCAGCATTTT
CSATGTFNQPQHF
>once|TRBV7-9|TRBD1|TRBJ2-5
TGTGCCAGCAGCTTCTTCCGCCCGGGACAGGGAGAGACCCAGTACTTC
CASSFFRPGQGETQYF
>-|TRBV2|TRBD2|TRBJ2-1
TGTGCCAGCTTGGGCGGGAGGATTGGCAATGAGCAGTTCTTC
CASLGGRIGNEQFF
>-|TRBV4-1|TRBD2|TRBJ2-1
TGCGCCAGCAGCCAAGATCAACTAGCGGGAATACCTGAGCAGTTCTTC
CASSQDQLAGIPEQFF
>-|TRBV3-1|-|TRBJ1-2
TGTGCCAGCAGCCAAGGATCTCCGACAGGATCTAACTATGGCTACACCTTC
CASSQGSPTGSNYGYTF
>-|TRBV12-3/TRBV12-4|-|TRBJ1-1
TGTGCCAGCAGTTTATATGGTCCTGAAGCTTTCTTT
CASSLYGPEAFF
>-|TRBV3-1|TRBD2|TRBJ2-1
TGTGCCAGCAGCCAAGAACTAGCGGGAGGAAGCTACAATGAGCAGTTCTTC
CASSQELAGGSYNEQFF
>few|TRBV7-8|-|TRBJ1-5
TGTGCCAGCAGCTTAGTAGGTCAGCCCCAGCATTTT
CASSLVGQPQHF
>-|TRBV12-3/TRBV12-4|-|TRBJ2-6
TGTGCCAGCAGTCTAGCTTCCTGGGCCAACGTCCTGACTTTC
CASSLASWANVLTF
>-|TRBV27|-|TRBJ1-2
TGTGCCAGCACTCCCCAGTGGCCGTCCGATGGCTACACCTTC
CASTPQWPSDGYTF